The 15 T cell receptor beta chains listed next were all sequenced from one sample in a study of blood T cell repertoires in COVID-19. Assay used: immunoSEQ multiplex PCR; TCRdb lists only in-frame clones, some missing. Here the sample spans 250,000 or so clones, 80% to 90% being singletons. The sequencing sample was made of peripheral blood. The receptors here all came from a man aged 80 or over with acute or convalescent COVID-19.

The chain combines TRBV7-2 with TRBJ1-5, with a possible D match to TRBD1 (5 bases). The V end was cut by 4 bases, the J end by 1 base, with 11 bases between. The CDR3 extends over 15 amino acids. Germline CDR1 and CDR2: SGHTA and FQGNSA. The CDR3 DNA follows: TGTGCCAGCAGCTCCAGGGTGGGCAGCAATCAGCCCCAGCATTTT. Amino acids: CASSSRVGSNQPQHF.

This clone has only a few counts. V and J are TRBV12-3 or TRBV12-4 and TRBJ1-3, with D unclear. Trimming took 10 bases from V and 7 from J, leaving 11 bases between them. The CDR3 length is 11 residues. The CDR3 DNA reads TGTGCCACTATCCGTTCTAACACCATATATTTT. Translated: CATIRSNTIYF.

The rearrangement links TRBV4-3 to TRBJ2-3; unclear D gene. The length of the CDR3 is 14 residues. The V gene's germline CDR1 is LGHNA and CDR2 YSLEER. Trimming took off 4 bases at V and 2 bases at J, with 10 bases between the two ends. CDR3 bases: TGCGCCAGCAGCCTAAGACACAACACAGATACGCAGTATTTT. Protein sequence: CASSLRHNTDTQYF.

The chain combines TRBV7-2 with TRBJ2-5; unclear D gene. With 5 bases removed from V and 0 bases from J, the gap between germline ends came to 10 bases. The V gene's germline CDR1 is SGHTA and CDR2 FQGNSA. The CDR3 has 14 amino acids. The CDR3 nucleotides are TGTGCCAGCAGCCTTACATTTAACCAAGAGACCCAGTACTTC. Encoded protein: CASSLTFNQETQYF.

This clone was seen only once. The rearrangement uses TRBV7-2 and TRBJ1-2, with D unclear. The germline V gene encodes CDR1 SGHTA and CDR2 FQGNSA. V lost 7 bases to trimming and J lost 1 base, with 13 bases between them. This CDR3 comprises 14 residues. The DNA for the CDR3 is TGTGCCAGCACCCCTCCGGGGTTTAACTATGGCTACACCTTC. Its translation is CASTPPGFNYGYTF.

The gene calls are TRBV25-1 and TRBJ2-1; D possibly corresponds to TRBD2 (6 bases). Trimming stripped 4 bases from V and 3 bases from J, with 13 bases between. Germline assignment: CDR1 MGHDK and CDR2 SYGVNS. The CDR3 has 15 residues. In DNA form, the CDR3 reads TGTGCCAGCAGTGTCCCGGGAGAGGTCTACAATGAGCAGTTCTTC. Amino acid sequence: CASSVPGEVYNEQFF.

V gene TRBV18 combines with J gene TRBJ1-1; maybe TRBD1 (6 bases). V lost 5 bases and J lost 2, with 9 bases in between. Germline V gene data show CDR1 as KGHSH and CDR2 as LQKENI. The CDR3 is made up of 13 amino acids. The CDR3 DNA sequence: TGTGCCAGCTCATCGGACAGAAACACTGAAGCTTTCTTT. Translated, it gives CASSSDRNTEAFF.

The chain's CDR3 is CASKSPTSGNTDTQYF. Here the CDR3 DNA reads TGTGCCAGCAAAAGCCCCACTAGCGGGAATACAGATACGCAGTATTTT. The genes are TRBV28 and TRBJ2-3; 10 bases line up with TRBD2. This CDR3 is built from 16 residues. Looked up from germline, CDR1 is MDHEN and CDR2 is SYDVKM. With 7 bases clipped from V and 3 bases from J, the junction kept 10 bases outside the gene matches. Variable domain in full (rest from reference TRBV28 and TRBJ2-3): DVKVTQSSRYLVKRTGEKVFLECVQDMDHENMFWYRQDPGLGLRLIYFSYDVKMKEKGDIPEGYSVSREKKERFSLILESASTNQTSMYLCASKSPTSGNTDTQYFGPGTRLTVL.

Written as DNA, the CDR3 is TGTGCCAGCAGTGAAATACAGGGGGGAAATTCACCCCTCCACTTT. As protein: CASSEIQGGNSPLHF. The genes are TRBV2 and TRBJ1-6; 8 bases fit TRBD1. The trim removed 2 bases at V and 7 bases at J, leaving 4 bases unmatched. The germline V gene has CDR1 SNHLY and CDR2 FYNNEI. This CDR3 contains 15 residues.

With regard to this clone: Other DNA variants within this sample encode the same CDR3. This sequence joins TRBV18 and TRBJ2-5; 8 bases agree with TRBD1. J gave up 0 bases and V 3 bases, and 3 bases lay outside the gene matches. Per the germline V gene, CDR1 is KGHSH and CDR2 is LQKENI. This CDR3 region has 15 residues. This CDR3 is CASSPGTGNQETQYF. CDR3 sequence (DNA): TGTGCCAGCTCACCCGGGACAGGCAACCAAGAGACCCAGTACTTC.

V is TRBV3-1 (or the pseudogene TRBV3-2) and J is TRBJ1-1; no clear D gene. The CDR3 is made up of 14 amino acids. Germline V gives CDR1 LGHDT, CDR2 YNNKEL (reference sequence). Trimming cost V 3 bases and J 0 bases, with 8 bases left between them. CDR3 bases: TGTGCCAGCAGCCATAGTACCTTGAACACTGAAGCTTTCTTT. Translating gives CASSHSTLNTEAFF.

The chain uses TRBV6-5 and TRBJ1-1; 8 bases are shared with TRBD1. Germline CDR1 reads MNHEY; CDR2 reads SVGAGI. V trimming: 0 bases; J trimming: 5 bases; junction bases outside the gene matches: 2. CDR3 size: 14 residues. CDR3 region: CASSYSTGVTEAFF. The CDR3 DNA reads TGTGCCAGCAGTTACTCGACAGGGGTGACTGAAGCTTTCTTT.

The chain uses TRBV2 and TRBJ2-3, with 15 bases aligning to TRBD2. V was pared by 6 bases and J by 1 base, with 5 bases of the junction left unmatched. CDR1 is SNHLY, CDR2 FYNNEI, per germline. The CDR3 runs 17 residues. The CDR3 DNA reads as TGTGCCAGCAGGGGGACTAGCGGGGGGCTACGCACAGATACGCAGTATTTT. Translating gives CASRGTSGGLRTDTQYF. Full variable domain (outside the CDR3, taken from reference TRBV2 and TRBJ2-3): EPEVTQTPSHQVTQMGQEVILRCVPISNHLYFYWYRQILGQKVEFLVSFYNNEISEKSEIFDDQFSVERPDGSNFTLKIRSTKLEDSAMYFCASRGTSGGLRTDTQYFGPGTRLTVL.

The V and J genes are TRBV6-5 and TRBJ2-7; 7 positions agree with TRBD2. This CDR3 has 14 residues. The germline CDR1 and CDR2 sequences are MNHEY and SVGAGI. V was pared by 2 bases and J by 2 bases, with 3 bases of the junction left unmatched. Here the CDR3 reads CASSYGREPYEQYF. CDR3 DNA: TGTGCCAGCAGTTACGGGAGGGAACCCTACGAGCAGTACTTC.

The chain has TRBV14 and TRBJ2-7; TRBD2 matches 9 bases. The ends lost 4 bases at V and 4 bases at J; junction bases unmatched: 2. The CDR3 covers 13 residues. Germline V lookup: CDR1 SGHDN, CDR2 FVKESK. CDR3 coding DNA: TGTGCCAGCAGCCTAGCGGGAGTTTACGAGCAGTACTTC. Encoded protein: CASSLAGVYEQYF.